This T cell receptor beta chain originates from a study of blood T cells in healthy people across ages (dated by TCRdb to the mid-2010s). Context from the whole study: In model experiments, template switching captured about one uniquely barcoded TCR beta cDNA molecule for every two T cells. Age-related changes in TCR beta repertoire diversity were measured in the study by deep sequencing normalized with unique cDNA molecular identifiers. The study analyzed two additional independent replicas of 1 million unique cDNA reads from the same blood draw for two donors, one aged 18 to 30 and one aged 80 or older. Donors were grouped into four age groups: young (average approximately 15 years), middle-aged (around 39), aged (62) and long-lived (approximately 75). What the study reported, not specific to this receptor: Because profiling used bulk unsorted PBMCs, naive and antigen-experienced compartments could not be compared conclusively. The long-lived group showed more naive CD4+ T cells, fewer expanded clones and increased TCR diversity than the aged group, suggesting age selection. As age increased, observed TCR beta diversity per million T cells dropped in a roughly linear way, and a significant reduction was already evident by age around 41. Estimates of total diversity based on one million sequenced T cells were considered lower bounds and underestimates. Because donor CMV infection status was unknown, age-related changes in expanded clonotypes were potentially confounded. Observed TCR beta diversity correlated strongly with the percentage of naive T cells measured by flow cytometry.

CDR1 is given as SQVTM and CDR2 as ANQGSEA, both from the germline V gene. Counted from cysteine to phenylalanine, this CDR3 has 12 amino acids. Only the CDR3 DNA stays, 36 bases, in frame from base 1. Here V drops 7 bases and J drops 3 bases, and the junction holds 5 bases not matched to any gene. Donors were 39 systemically healthy Caucasian individuals from Russia aged roughly 6 to 90 years. Around 10 milliliters of peripheral blood were collected from each donor into EDTA-treated Vacutainer tubes. Ficoll-Paque density-gradient centrifugation was used to isolate PBMCs, with at least 7 million per sample. Total RNA, at least 5 micrograms per sample, was extracted from PBMCs with Trizol reagent. For every donor, an aliquot of PBMCs went through flow cytometry to measure the percentages of naive CD45RAhigh/CD27high T cells. This clonotype was observed a handful of times. The antigen it recognizes is unknown. No per-base quality is available; no much larger clone lies one base away.

Library generation was performed with 5' RACE. Sequenced using an Illumina HiSeq 2500. The second PCR ran for roughly 7 to 11 cycles and used a J-beta primer mix along with a sample-barcoded 5' primer. A unique molecular identifier was introduced onto each TCR beta cDNA molecule by a template-switch 5' adaptor carrying 12 random nucleotides. Each sample yielded at least 3 million CDR3-containing paired-end reads. All of the RNA was converted into first-strand cDNA using the Mint cDNA synthesis kit, with a TRBC-specific oligonucleotide serving as the primer. All cDNA was treated with uracil-DNA glycosylase and then went through a first 18-cycle PCR with the universal primers M1SS and BC2_uni_R. Processing in the source paper ran as follows. Normalization of each sample was performed by random selection of 1 million high-quality reads, each carrying a distinct molecular identifier. Instead of being binned into consensus sequences, reads with shared molecular identifiers were discarded. CDR3 identification, clonotype clustering and error correction used MiTCR with a Q25 quality threshold and the strictest error-elimination algorithm. A nonparametric unseen species model using Euler transformation provided a lower-bound estimate of total TCR beta diversity. Clones were called with MiXCR by TCRdb after fastp trimmed the public reads at Q25, and only in-frame beta chains were retained. Each CDR3 protein appears once, grouped with its most common genes and DNA. TCRdb's processing, not the authors', yielded these V and J calls. This sample is represented by around 1,000,000 distinct CDR3 sequences; under 30% of them were singletons. About 0.72% of the sample rests with the top ten.

This sample was shared with a second study, whose subject was T cells of mothers and their children. As the second paper documents: The donors were nine systemically healthy Caucasian individuals, made up of three mothers and their six children. cDNA synthesis consumed the entire amount of extracted RNA, loaded at approximately 1.4 ug RNA in each 15 ul reaction. Sample barcodes and 2-4 random nucleotides were added via the M1S primer in the second PCR. More than 8.5 million TCR beta CDR3 reads were obtained from each mother, and some 3.2 million reads were obtained from each child. TCR recombination output is similarly shaped by thymic selection in related and unrelated pairs, with a minor effect exerted by inherited differences. Normalized repertoire overlap was always found to be slightly, but never significantly, higher in related mother-child pairs than in unrelated mother-child pairs. No persistent microchimeric T cell clones were detected, at a sensitivity of roughly 100 clones per million clonotypes. The study used deep NGS to compare TCR beta repertoires of mothers and children, seeking features distinguishing related mother-child pairs from unrelated individuals. Mothers averaged roughly 36 +/- 4 years of age and children averaged about 10 +/- 4 years. Libraries were sequenced on Illumina HiSeq 2000 with 100+100 nt paired-end reads after adapter ligation with NEBNext reagents. To avoid cross-contamination, the mother libraries and the child libraries were prepared a month apart and sequenced in separate runs. Each donor had between about 450,000 and 2,100,000 distinct TCR beta clonotypes identified. Naive TCR beta clonotypes were estimated from low-frequency clonotypes matched to each donor's FACS-determined naive share, without sorting.

The rearrangement combines TRBV29-1 with TRBJ2-5; TRBD2 fits 7 bases in the junction. This TCR was recovered from a girl aged 2 to 9 in good health. Material for sequencing was blood. The CDR3 region has the sequence CSAEAGKETQYF. The DNA sequence is as follows: TGCAGCGCCGAAGCGGGAAAAGAGACCCAGTACTTC.